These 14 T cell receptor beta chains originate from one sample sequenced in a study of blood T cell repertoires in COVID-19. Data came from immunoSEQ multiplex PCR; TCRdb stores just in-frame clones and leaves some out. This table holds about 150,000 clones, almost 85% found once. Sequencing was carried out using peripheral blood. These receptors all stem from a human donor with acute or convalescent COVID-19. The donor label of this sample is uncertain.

CDR3 residues: CASSDSGTAVNYGYTF. DNA for the CDR3: TGTGCCAGCAGTGACTCCGGGACTGCCGTTAACTATGGCTACACCTTC. This chain connects TRBV6-4 to TRBJ1-2; D perhaps matches TRBD1 (5 bases). CDR3 length: 16 amino acids. Trimming took 0 bases from V and 1 from J, leaving 12 bases between them. Germline V lookup: CDR1 MRHNA, CDR2 SNTAGT.

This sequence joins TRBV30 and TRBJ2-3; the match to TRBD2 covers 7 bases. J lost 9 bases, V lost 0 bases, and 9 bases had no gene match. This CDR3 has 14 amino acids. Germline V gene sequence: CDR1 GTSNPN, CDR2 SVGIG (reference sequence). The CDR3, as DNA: TGTGCCTGGAGTGTAACGCAGCGGGGTGGGACGCAGTATTTT. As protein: CAWSVTQRGGTQYF.

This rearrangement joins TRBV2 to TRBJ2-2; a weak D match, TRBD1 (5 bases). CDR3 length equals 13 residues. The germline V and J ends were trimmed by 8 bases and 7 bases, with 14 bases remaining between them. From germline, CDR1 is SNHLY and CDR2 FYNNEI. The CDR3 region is CASLLQGNGELFF. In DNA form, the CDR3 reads TGTGCCAGCCTACTCCAGGGAAACGGGGAGCTGTTTTTT.

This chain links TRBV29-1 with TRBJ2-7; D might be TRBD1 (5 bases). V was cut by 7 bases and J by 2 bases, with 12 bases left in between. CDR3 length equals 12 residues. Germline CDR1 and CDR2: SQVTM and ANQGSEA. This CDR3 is CSAETDTYEQYF. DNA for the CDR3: TGCAGCGCCGAGACAGATACCTACGAGCAGTACTTC.

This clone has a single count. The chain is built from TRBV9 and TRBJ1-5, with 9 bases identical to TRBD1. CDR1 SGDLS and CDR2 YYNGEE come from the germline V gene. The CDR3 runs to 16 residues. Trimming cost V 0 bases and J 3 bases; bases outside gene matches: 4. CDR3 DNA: TGTGCCAGCAGCGTAGGGGGACAGGGACTCAATCAGCCCCAGCATTTT. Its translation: CASSVGGQGLNQPQHF.

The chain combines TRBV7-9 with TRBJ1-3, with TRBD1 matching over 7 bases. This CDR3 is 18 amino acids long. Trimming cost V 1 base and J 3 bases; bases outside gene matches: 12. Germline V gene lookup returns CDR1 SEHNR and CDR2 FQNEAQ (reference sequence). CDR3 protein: CASSLEQGLGQSGNTIYF. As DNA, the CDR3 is TGTGCCAGCAGCTTAGAACAGGGGTTGGGCCAGAGTGGAAACACCATATATTTT. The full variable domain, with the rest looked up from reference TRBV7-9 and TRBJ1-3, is DTGVSQNPRHKITKRGQNVTFRCDPISEHNRLYWYRQTLGQGPEFLTYFQNEAQLEKSRLLSDRFSAERPKGSFSTLEIQRTEQGDSAMYLCASSLEQGLGQSGNTIYFGEGSWLTVV.

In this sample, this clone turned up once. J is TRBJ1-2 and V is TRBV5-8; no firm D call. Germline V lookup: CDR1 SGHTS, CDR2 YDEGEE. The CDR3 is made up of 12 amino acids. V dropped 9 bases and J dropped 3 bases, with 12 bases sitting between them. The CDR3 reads CATSVRYYGYTF. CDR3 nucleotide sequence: TGTGCCACCTCGGTGCGTTACTATGGCTACACCTTC.

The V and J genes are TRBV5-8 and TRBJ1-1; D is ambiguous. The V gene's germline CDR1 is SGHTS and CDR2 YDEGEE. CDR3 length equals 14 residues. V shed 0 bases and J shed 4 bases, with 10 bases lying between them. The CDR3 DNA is TGTGCCAGCAGCTTGGTACAGTTGGGCACTGAAGCTTTCTTT. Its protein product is CASSLVQLGTEAFF.

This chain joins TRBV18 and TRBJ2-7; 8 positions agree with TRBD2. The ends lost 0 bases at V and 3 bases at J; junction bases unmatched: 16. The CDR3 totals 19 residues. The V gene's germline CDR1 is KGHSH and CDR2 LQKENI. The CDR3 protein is CASSPPRGGSGGRYYEQYF. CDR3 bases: TGTGCCAGCTCACCACCTCGGGGGGGCAGCGGGGGCCGATACTACGAGCAGTACTTC.

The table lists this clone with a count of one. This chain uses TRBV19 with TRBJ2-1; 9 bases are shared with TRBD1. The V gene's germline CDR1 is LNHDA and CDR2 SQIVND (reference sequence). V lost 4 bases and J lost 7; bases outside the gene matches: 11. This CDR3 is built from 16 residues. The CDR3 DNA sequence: TGTGCCAGTAGTACTCTTCCGGGACAGGGATCAAATGAGCAGTTCTTC. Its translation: CASSTLPGQGSNEQFF.

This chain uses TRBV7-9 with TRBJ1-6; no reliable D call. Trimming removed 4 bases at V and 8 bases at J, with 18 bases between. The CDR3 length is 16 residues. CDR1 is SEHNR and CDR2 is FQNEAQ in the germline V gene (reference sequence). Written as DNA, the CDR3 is TGTGCCAGCAGCTCCCTCGACGGGAGTAAAGATTCACCCCTCCACTTT. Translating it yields CASSSLDGSKDSPLHF.

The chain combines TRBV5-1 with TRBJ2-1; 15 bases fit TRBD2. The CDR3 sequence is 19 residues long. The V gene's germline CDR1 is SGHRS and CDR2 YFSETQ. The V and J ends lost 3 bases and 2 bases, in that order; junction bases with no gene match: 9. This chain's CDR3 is CASSSRGTSGGSTYNEQFF. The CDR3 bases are TGCGCCAGCAGCTCCCGCGGGACTAGCGGGGGGTCGACCTACAATGAGCAGTTCTTC.

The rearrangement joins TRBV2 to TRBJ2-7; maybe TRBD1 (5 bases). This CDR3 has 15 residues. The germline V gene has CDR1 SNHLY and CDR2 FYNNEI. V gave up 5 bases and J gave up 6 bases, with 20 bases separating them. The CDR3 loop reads CASSYTGLLNREQYF. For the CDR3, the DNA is TGTGCCAGCAGTTATACAGGTCTTCTCAATCGCGAGCAGTACTTC.

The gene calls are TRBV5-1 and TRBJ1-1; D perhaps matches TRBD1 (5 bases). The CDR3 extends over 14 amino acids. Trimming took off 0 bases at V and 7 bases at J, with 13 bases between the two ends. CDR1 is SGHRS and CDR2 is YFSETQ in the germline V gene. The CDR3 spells CASSLEGRVSEAFF. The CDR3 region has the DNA TGCGCCAGCAGCTTGGAAGGCAGGGTCAGTGAAGCTTTCTTT.